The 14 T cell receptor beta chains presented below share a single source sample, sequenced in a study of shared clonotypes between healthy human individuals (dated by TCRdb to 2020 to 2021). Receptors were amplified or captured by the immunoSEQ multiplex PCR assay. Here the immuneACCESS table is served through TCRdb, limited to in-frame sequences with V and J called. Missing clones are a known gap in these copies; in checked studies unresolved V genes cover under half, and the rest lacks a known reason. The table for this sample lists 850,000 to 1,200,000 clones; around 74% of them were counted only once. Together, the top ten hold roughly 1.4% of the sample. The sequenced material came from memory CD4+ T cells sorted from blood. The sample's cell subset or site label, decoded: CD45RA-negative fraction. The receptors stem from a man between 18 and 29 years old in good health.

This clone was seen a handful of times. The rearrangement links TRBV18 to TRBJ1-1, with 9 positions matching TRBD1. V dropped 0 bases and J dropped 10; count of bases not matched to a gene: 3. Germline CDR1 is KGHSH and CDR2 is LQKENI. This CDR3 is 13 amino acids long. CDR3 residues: CASSPPTTGGAFF. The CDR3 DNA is TGTGCCAGCTCACCACCTACGACAGGGGGAGCTTTCTTT.

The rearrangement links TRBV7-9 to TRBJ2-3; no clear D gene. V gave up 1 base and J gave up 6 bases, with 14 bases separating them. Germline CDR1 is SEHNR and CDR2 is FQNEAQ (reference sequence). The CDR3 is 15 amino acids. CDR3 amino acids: CASSLGRRSHDTQYF. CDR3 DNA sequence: TGTGCCAGCAGCTTAGGAAGGCGGTCCCACGATACGCAGTATTTT.

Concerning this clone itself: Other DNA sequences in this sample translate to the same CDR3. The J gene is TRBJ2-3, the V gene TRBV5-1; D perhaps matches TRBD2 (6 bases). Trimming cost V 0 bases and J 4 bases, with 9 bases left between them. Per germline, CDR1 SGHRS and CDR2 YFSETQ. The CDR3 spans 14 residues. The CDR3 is CASSLAGGSDTQYF. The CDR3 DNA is TGCGCCAGCAGCTTGGCTGGAGGGTCAGATACGCAGTATTTT.

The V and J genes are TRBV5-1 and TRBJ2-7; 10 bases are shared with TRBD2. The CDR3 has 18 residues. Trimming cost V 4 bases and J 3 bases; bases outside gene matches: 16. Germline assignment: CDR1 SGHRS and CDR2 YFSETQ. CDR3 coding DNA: TGCGCCAGCAGCGCCAGACTAGCGGGTTGGAGTCTTCGCTACGAGCAGTACTTC. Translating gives CASSARLAGWSLRYEQYF.

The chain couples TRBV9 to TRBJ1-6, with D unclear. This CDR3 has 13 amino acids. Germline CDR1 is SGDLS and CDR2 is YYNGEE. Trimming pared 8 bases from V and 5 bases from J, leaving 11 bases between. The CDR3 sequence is CARLGWDNSPLHF. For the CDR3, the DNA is TGTGCCAGGCTCGGGTGGGATAATTCACCCCTCCACTTT.

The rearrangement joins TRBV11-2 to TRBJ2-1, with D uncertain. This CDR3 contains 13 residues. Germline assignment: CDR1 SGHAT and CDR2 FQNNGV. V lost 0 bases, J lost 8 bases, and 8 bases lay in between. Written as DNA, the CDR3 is TGTGCCAGCAGCTTAGAAGTTTTTCATGAGCAGTTCTTC. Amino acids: CASSLEVFHEQFF. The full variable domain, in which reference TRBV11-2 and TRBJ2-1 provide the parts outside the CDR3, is EAGVAQSPRYKIIEKRQSVAFWCNPISGHATLYWYQQILGQGPKLLIQFQNNGVVDDSQLPKDRFSAERLKGVDSTLKIQPAKLEDSAVYLCASSLEVFHEQFFGPGTRLTVL.

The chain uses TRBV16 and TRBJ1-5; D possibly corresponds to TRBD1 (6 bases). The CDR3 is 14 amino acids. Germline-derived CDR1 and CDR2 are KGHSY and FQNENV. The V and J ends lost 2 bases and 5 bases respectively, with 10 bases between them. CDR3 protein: CASSQAQGYQPQHF. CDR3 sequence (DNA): TGTGCCAGCAGCCAAGCCCAGGGGTATCAGCCCCAGCATTTT.

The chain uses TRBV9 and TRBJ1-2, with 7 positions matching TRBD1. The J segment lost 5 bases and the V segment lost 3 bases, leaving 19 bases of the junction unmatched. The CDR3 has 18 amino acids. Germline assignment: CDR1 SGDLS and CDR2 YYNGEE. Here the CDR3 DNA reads TGTGCCAGCAGCGCCCCCCGGGGGGGACAGCTGATAGAATATGGCTACACCTTC. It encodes CASSAPRGGQLIEYGYTF.

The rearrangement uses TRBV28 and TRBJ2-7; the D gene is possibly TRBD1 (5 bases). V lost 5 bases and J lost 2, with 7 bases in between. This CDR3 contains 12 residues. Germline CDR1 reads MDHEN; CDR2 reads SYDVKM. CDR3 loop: CASSPTAYEQYF. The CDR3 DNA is TGTGCCAGCAGTCCGACAGCCTACGAGCAGTACTTC. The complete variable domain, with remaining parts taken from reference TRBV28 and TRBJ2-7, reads DVKVTQSSRYLVKRTGEKVFLECVQDMDHENMFWYRQDPGLGLRLIYFSYDVKMKEKGDIPEGYSVSREKKERFSLILESASTNQTSMYLCASSPTAYEQYFGPGTRLTVT.

The chain's CDR3 is CASSRSSGRAGEQYF. The CDR3 region has the DNA TGTGCCAGCTCACGTTCTAGCGGGAGGGCAGGTGAGCAGTACTTC. This chain links TRBV18 with TRBJ2-7; 12 bases are shared with TRBD2. The CDR3 is 15 amino acids. Trimming removed 4 bases from V and 7 bases from J; junction bases left unmatched: 8. Per the germline V gene, CDR1 is KGHSH and CDR2 is LQKENI.

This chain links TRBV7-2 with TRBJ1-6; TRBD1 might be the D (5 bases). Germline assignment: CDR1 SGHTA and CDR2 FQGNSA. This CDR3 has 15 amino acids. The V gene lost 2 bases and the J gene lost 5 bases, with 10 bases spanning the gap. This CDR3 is CASSLRSGNNSPLHF. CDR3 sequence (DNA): TGTGCCAGCAGCTTAAGGTCAGGGAATAATTCACCCCTCCACTTT.

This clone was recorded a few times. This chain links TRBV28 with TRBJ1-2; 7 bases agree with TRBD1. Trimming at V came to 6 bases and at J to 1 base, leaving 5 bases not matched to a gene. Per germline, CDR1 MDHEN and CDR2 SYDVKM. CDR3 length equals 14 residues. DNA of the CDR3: TGTGCCAGCAGAATCTCAGGGGGTAACTATGGCTACACCTTC. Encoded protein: CASRISGGNYGYTF.

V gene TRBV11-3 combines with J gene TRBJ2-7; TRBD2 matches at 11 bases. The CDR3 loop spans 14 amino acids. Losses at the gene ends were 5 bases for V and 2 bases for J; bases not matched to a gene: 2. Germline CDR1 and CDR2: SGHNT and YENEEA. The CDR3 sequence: CASSVAGGAYEQYF. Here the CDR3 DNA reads TGTGCCAGCAGCGTAGCGGGGGGGGCCTACGAGCAGTACTTC.

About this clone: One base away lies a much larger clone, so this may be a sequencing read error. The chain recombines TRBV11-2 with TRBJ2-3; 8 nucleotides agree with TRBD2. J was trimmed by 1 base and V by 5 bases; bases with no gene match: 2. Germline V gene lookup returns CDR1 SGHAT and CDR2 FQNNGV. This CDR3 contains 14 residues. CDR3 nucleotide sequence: TGTGCCAGCAGCCCGACTAGCGGCACAGATACGCAGTATTTT. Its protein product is CASSPTSGTDTQYF.